These T cell receptor beta chains were read from a single sample in a study of blood T cell repertoires in COVID-19. The protocol was immunoSEQ multiplex PCR, while the TCRdb copy is restricted to in-frame clones and leaves out a portion. Among about 20,000 clones listed, about 91% were seen once. Sequenced input: peripheral blood. All receptors come from a man in his 70s with active COVID-19. CDR3s leave out the opening cysteine and the closing phenylalanine or tryptophan. Each record gives: V gene, CDR3 length, CDR3 protein.

TRBV5-6	13	ASSLGGQFHYEQY
TRBV6-2/TRBV6-3	11	ASSRQPLTSAF
TRBV20-1	9	SARLVTEAF
TRBV20-1	12	SASTADSRYEQY
TRBV4-3	14	ASSQVGGGRNGELF
TRBV27	13	ASSPRTGRYTEAF
TRBV5-1	15	ASSLVVDFMDTGELF
TRBV3-1/TRBV3-2	13	ASSHQDRGKYEQY
TRBV7-9	13	ASSSTGGANEKLF
TRBV6-5	12	ASSYLTENTEAF
TRBV9	12	ASSVVSGGDTIY
TRBV7-2	14	ASSTSLAGVTDTQY
TRBV24-1	12	ATGPGSSYNEQF
TRBV5-1	13	ASSLGSGQQETQY
TRBV29-1	9	SVIGQNTIY
TRBV6-5	12	ASSYGRSSYEQY
TRBV28	13	ATQSWASASYEQY
TRBV5-1	9	ASSPDSQRY
TRBV27	11	ASSLTGPYEQY
TRBV5-1	10	ASSLQQETQY
TRBV11-2	15	ASSPTLTGIAKNIQY
TRBV5-1	13	ASSILQGAANEQF